The present TCR beta chain was sequenced within a study of shared clonotypes between healthy human individuals. Clones were read by immunoSEQ multiplex PCR, and TCRdb kept only the in-frame ones, dropping some. The sample lists approximately 2.4 million clones, approximately 95% occurring once. Germline CDR1 MGHRA, CDR2 YSYEKL. Deletions cut 3 bases from V and 17 bases from J, with 19 bases between. This CDR3 region has 13 residues. This clone is a singleton in its sample. The sequence was obtained from a man in his late teens or twenties in good health. The V call is TRBV4-1, the J call TRBJ1-4; weak D call: TRBD1 (6 bases). Material for sequencing was naive CD4+ T cells sorted from blood. Regarding subset: CD45RA+ positively selected. CDR3 in DNA: TGCGCCAGCAGCCAGAACAGGGAACCTCGACCTTTTTTT. It is translated as CASSQNREPRPFF.